Listed below are T cell receptor beta chains from one sample, sequenced in a study of blood T cell repertoires in COVID-19. Generated by immunoSEQ multiplex PCR, the TCRdb table keeps only in-frame clones and is missing some. This sample has roughly 70,000 clones, with around 82% found just once. The sample taken for sequencing was peripheral blood. These TCRs come from a woman between 55 and 75 years old with acute or convalescent COVID-19. The CDR3 runs from the conserved cysteine through the conserved F or W. The D gene is left open where the match is weak. Only some rows state a clone size, as once, few, many or a class for expanded clones.

d_gene,v_gene,abundance,j_gene,CDR3nt,CDR3aa
.,TRBV5-1,.,TRBJ1-1,TGCGCCAGCAGCTTGGAAGGGGCAATGAACACTGAAGCTTTCTTT,CASSLEGAMNTEAFF
.,TRBV3-1/TRBV3-2,.,TRBJ1-1,TGTGCCAGCACTCGTACGGGGAACACTGAAGCTTTCTTT,CASTRTGNTEAFF
TRBD1,TRBV19,.,TRBJ1-2,TGTGCCAGTAGGACAGGGGAAGTTAGCTATGGCTACACCTTC,CASRTGEVSYGYTF
.,TRBV13,once,TRBJ2-1,TGTGCCAGCAGCTTCCCCGGGACTCACTACAATGAGCAGTTCTTC,CASSFPGTHYNEQFF
TRBD1,TRBV19,.,TRBJ1-5,TGTGCCAGTAGTATAGGAACAGGGGAAGGTCAGCCCCAGCATTTT,CASSIGTGEGQPQHF
TRBD2,TRBV5-1,once,TRBJ2-2,TGCGCCAGCAGCTGGGGTTTAAGCGGGGGAGTCGAACCCGGGGAGCTGTTTTTT,CASSWGLSGGVEPGELFF
.,TRBV5-1,.,TRBJ1-1,TGCGCCAGCAGCTTGGTTAGGGGGGGCACTGAAGCTTTCTTT,CASSLVRGGTEAFF
TRBD1,TRBV19,.,TRBJ2-7,TGTGCCAGTGGAGGACAGGCCAATTACGAGCAGTACTTC,CASGGQANYEQYF
.,TRBV5-1,.,TRBJ2-2,TGCGCCAGCACCCAGTCGAACACCGGGGAGCTGTTTTTT,CASTQSNTGELFF
.,TRBV9,.,TRBJ2-3,TGTGCCAGCAGCGCAGGAACAGATACGCAGTATTTT,CASSAGTDTQYF
.,TRBV18,.,TRBJ1-5,TGTGCCAGCTCAGGGGACTCTCGCTTTAGCAATCAGCCCCAGCATTTT,CASSGDSRFSNQPQHF
.,TRBV11-2,.,TRBJ2-3,TGTGCCAGCAGCTCAATTCCAGATACGCAGTATTTT,CASSSIPDTQYF
.,TRBV9,.,TRBJ2-2,TGTGCCAGCAGCCCCTCGGGACATGCGGACGGGGAGCTGTTTTTT,CASSPSGHADGELFF
TRBD2,TRBV7-3,.,TRBJ2-7,TGTGCCAGCAGCTTCGCCGGGGGGGCCAGCTACGAGCAGTACTTC,CASSFAGGASYEQYF
TRBD1,TRBV19,.,TRBJ1-2,TGTGCCAGTAGTACGGACAGGGGGAATGGCTACACCTTC,CASSTDRGNGYTF
TRBD1,TRBV5-4,once,TRBJ1-1,TGTGCCAGCAGCCAACAGGGGGGAACTGAAGCTTTCTTT,CASSQQGGTEAFF
.,TRBV5-1,once,TRBJ1-2,TGCGCCAGCAGCCCCACAGCCTCTAACTATGGCTACACCTTC,CASSPTASNYGYTF
.,TRBV19,.,TRBJ2-4,TGTGCCAGTAGTAGCGGGACAGCCCTAGCCAAAAACATTCAGTACTTC,CASSSGTALAKNIQYF
.,TRBV7-9,.,TRBJ1-1,TGTGCATACCTGCCTGGGGCCCCCCCAGGGGAAGCTTTCTTT,CAYLPGAPPGEAFF
TRBD2,TRBV9,.,TRBJ2-1,TGTGCCAGCAGCGTGGGACTAGCGGGGTGGGGTGAGCAGTTCTTC,CASSVGLAGWGEQFF
TRBD2,TRBV6-6,.,TRBJ2-1,TGTGCCAGCAGCCGCACTAGCGGGGGGACGGGAAATGAGCAGTTCTTC,CASSRTSGGTGNEQFF
TRBD2,TRBV3-1/TRBV3-2,.,TRBJ2-2,TGTGCCAGCCGCCGAGCGGGGGGGCCCACCGGGGAGCTGTTTTTT,CASRRAGGPTGELFF
.,TRBV7-9,.,TRBJ2-1,TGTGCCAGCAGCTTAGAGGCAGGGAACTCCCATGAGCAGTTCTTC,CASSLEAGNSHEQFF
TRBD2,TRBV5-5,.,TRBJ2-2,TGTGCCAGCAGCTTGGAAGGCGGGGGGGCCCGTACCGGGGAGCTGTTTTTT,CASSLEGGGARTGELFF
.,TRBV13,.,TRBJ2-3,TGTGCCAGCAGCTTCAGGGGAGAGAATACGCAGTATTTT,CASSFRGENTQYF
.,TRBV29-1,.,TRBJ1-1,TGCAGCGTTCCCGGGGTCACGAACACTGAAGCTTTCTTT,CSVPGVTNTEAFF
.,TRBV14,.,TRBJ1-1,TGTGCCAGCAGCCAGGGACTCTTAGCTTTCTTT,CASSQGLLAFF